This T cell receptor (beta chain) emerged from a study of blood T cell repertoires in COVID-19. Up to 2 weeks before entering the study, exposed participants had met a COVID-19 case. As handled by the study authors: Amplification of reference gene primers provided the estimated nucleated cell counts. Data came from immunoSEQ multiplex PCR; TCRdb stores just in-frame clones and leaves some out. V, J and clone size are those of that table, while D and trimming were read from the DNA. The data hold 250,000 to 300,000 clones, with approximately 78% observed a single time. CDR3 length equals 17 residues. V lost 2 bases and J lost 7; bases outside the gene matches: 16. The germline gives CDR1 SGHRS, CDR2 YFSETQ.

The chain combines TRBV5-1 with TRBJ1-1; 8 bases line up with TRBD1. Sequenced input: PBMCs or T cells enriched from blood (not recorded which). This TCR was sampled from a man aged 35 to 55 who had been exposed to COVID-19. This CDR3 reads CASSFGWDRSNRIEAFF. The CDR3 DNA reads TGCGCCAGCAGCTTTGGGTGGGACAGGAGCAACAGGATTGAAGCTTTCTTT.